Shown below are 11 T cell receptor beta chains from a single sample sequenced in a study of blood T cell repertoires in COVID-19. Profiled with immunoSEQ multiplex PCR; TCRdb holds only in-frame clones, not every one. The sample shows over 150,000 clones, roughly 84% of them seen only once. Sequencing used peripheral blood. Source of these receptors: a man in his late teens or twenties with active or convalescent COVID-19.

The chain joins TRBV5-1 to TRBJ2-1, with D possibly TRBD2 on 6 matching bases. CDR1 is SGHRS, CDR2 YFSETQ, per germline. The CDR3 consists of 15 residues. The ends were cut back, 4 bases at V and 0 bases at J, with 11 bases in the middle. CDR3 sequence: CASSRDGSSYNEQFF. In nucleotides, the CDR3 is TGCGCCAGCAGCCGAGACGGGAGCTCCTACAATGAGCAGTTCTTC.

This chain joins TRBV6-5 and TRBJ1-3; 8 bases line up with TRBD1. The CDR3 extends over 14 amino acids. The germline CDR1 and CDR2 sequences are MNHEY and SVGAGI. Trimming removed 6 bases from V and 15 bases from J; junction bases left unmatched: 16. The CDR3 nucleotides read TGTGCCAGCAGGACGGGGACAGGCACCGGTCGGCCATATTTT. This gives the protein CASRTGTGTGRPYF.

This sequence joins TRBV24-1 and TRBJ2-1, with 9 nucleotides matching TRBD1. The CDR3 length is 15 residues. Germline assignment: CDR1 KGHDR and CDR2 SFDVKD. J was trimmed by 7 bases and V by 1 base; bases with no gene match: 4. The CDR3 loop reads CATSDLGTGRNEQFF. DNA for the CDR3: TGTGCCACCAGTGATTTAGGGACAGGGAGGAATGAGCAGTTCTTC.

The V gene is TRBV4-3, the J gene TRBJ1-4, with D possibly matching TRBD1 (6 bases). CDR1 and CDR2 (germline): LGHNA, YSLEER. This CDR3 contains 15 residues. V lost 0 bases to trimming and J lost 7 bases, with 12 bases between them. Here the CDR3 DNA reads TGCGCCAGCAGCCAAGATAGGGGGTTCAGTGAAAAACTGTTTTTT. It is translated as CASSQDRGFSEKLFF.

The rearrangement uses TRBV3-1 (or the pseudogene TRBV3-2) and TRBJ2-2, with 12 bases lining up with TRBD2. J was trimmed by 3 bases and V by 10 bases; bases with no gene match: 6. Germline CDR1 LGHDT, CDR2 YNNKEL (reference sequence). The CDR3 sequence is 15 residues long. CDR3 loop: CATMGLAGDTGELFF. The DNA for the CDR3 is TGTGCCACCATGGGACTAGCGGGCGACACCGGGGAGCTGTTTTTT.

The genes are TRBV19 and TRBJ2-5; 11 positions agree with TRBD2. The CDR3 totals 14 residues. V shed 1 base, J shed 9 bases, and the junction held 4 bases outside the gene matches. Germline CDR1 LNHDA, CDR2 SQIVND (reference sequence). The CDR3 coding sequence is TGTGCCAGTAGTATAGGTAGCGGGGGGGGACCCCAGTACTTC. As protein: CASSIGSGGGPQYF.

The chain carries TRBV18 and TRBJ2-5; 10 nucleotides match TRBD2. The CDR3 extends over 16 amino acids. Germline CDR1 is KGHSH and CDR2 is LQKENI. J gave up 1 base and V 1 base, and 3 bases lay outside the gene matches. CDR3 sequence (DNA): TGTGCCAGCTCACCACGGGGACTAGCGCTCCAAGAGACCCAGTACTTC. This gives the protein CASSPRGLALQETQYF.

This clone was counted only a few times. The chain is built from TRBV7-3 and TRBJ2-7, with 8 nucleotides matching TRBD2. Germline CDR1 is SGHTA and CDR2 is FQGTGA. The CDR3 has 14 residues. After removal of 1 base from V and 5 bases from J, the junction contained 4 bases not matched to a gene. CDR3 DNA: TGTGCCAGCAGCTTAAGCAGCGGGAGCAACGAGCAGTACTTC. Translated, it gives CASSLSSGSNEQYF.

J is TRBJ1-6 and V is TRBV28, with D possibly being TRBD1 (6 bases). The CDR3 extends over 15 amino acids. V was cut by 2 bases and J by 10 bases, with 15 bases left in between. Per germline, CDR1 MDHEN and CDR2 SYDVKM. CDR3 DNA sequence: TGTGCCAGCAGTTTAGGGGGCCCGGGATCGTCACCCCTCCACTTT. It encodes CASSLGGPGSSPLHF.

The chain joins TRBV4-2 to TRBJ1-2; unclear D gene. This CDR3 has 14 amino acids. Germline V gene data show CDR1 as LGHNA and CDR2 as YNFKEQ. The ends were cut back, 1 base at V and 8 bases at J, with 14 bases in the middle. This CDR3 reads CASSQGNAAGGYTF. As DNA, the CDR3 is TGTGCCAGCAGCCAAGGGAACGCTGCGGGAGGCTACACCTTC.

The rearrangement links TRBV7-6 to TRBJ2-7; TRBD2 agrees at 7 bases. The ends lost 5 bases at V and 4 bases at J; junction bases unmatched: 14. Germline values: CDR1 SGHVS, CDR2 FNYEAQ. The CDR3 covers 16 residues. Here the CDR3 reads CASSNSSGGSPYEQYF. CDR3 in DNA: TGTGCCAGCAGCAACTCTAGCGGAGGGAGCCCATACGAGCAGTACTTC.